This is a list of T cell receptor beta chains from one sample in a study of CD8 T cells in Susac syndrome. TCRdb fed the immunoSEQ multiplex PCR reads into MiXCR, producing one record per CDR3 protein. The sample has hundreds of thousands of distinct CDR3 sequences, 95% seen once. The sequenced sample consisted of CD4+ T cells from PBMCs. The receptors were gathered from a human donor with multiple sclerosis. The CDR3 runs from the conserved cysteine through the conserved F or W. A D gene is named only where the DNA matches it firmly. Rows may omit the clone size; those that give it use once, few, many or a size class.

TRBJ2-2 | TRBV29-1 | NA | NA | CSVESGELFF | TGCAGCGTTGAGTCTGGGGAGCTGTTTTTT
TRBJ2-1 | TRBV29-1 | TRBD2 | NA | CSVEASGREEFF | TGCAGCGTTGAGGCTAGCGGGAGGGAGGAGTTCTTC
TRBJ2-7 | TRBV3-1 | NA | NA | CASSLRPLPDEQYF | TGTGCCAGCAGCCTTCGGCCCCTCCCGGACGAGCAGTACTTC
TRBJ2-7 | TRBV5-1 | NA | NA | CASSFNREFYEQYF | TGCGCCAGCAGCTTCAATAGGGAATTCTACGAGCAGTACTTC
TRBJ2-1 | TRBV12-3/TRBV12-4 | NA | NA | CASRATGINEQFF | TGTGCCAGCAGAGCTACAGGTATCAATGAGCAGTTCTTC
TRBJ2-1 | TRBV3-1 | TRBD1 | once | CASSPGTVPNEQFF | TGTGCCAGCAGCCCCGGGACAGTACCGAATGAGCAGTTCTTC
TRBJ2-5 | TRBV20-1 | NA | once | CSARDRQETQETQYF | TGCAGTGCTAGAGATCGGCAGGAAACCCAAGAGACCCAGTACTTC
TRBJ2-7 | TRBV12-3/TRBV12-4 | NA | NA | CASSFQGGYEQYF | TGTGCCAGCAGTTTTCAGGGGGGCTACGAGCAGTACTTC
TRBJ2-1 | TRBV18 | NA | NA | CASSPINEGIGQFF | TGTGCCAGCTCACCTATTAATGAGGGTATCGGGCAGTTCTTC
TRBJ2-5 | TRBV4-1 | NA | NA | CASSQVALVETQYF | TGCGCCAGCAGCCAAGTGGCTCTTGTAGAGACCCAGTACTTC
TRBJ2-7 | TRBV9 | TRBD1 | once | CASSVGQGVSYEQYF | TGTGCCAGCAGCGTAGGACAGGGGGTCTCCTACGAGCAGTACTTC
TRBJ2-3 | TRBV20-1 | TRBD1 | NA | CSARGTGETDTQYF | TGCAGTGCTAGAGGCACAGGGGAGACAGATACGCAGTATTTT
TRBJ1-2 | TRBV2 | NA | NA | CASSEGTIPILGYTF | TGTGCCAGCAGTGAAGGGACAATCCCCATTCTAGGCTACACCTTC
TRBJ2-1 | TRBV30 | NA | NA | CAWAVVGTYNEQFF | TGTGCCTGGGCGGTAGTAGGGACCTACAATGAGCAGTTCTTC
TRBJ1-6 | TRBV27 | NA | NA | CASSLMGVSSYNSPLHF | TGTGCCAGCAGTTTAATGGGAGTCAGCTCCTATAATTCACCCCTCCACTTT
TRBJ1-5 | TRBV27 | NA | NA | CASSSPSSNQPQHF | TGTGCCAGCAGTTCCCCCAGTAGCAATCAGCCCCAGCATTTT
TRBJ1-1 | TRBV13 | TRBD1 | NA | CASSSRTGNTEAFF | TGTGCCAGCAGCTCCCGGACAGGCAACACTGAAGCTTTCTTT
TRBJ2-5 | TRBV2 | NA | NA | CASSEAAGRETQYF | TGTGCCAGCAGTGAAGCGGCCGGTAGGGAGACCCAGTACTTC
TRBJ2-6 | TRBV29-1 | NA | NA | CSVVYSGANVLTF | TGCAGCGTTGTATACTCTGGGGCCAACGTCCTGACTTTC
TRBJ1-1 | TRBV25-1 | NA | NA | CASRAMNTEAFF | TGTGCCAGCAGAGCCATGAACACTGAAGCTTTCTTT
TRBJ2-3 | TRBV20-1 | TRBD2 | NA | CSARDNYPSGSWLADTQYF | TGCAGTGCTAGAGATAATTACCCCAGCGGGAGTTGGTTGGCAGATACGCAGTATTTT
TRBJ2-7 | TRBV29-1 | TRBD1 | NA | CSVDRTGQGEQYF | TGCAGCGTTGATCGGACAGGCCAGGGGGAGCAGTACTTC
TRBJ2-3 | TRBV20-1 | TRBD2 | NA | CSAPGTSGARDTQYF | TGCAGTGCTCCCGGGACTAGCGGGGCCAGGGATACGCAGTATTTT
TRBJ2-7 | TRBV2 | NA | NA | CASSPGTITDEQYF | TGTGCCAGCAGTCCCGGGACAATTACTGATGAGCAGTACTTC
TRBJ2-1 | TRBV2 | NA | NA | CASSEEAPREFF | TGTGCCAGCAGTGAGGAGGCCCCCAGGGAGTTCTTC
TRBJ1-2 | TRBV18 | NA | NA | CASSPQGSWYGYTF | TGTGCCAGCTCACCACAGGGGTCCTGGTATGGCTACACCTTC
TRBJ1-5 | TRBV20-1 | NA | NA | CSASLAGKSNQPQHF | TGCAGTGCTAGTTTGGCAGGGAAGAGCAATCAGCCCCAGCATTTT
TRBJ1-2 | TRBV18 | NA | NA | CASSPPDGAYGYTF | TGTGCCAGCTCACCACCGGACGGGGCCTATGGCTACACCTTC
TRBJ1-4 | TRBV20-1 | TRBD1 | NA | CSARNGQGAVELFF | TGCAGTGCTAGAAACGGACAGGGGGCGGTGGAACTGTTTTTT
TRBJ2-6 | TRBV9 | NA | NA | CASSVSLSGANVLTF | TGTGCCAGCAGCGTGTCCCTCTCTGGGGCCAACGTCCTGACTTTC
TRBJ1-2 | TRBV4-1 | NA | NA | CASSQDLTAINYGYTF | TGCGCCAGCAGCCAAGATTTAACAGCTATAAACTATGGCTACACCTTC
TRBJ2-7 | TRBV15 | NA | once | CATSRDGWGEQYF | TGTGCCACCAGCAGAGATGGGTGGGGGGAGCAGTACTTC
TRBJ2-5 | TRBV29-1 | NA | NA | CSVETYQETQYF | TGCAGCGTTGAGACCTATCAAGAGACCCAGTACTTC
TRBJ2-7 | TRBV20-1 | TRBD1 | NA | CSARPTGTGGWEQYF | TGCAGTGCTAGACCAACCGGGACAGGGGGCTGGGAGCAGTACTTC
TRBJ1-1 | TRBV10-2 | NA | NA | CASSEPGQRAFF | TGCGCCAGCAGTGAACCCGGACAGAGGGCTTTCTTT
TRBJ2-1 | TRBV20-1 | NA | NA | CSTQTVNEQFF | TGCAGTACTCAAACGGTGAATGAGCAGTTCTTC
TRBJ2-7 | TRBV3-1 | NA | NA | CASSQEVRVPVGEQYF | TGTGCCAGCAGCCAAGAAGTCAGGGTACCGGTCGGGGAGCAGTACTTC
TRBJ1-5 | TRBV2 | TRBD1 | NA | CASRDRLGQPQHF | TGTGCCAGCAGGGACAGGTTGGGTCAGCCCCAGCATTTT
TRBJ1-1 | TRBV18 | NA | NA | CASSPPSQEAFF | TGTGCCAGCTCACCACCGAGCCAAGAAGCTTTCTTT
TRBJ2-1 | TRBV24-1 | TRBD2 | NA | CATSDSGLAGAHNEQFF | TGTGCCACCAGTGACAGCGGACTAGCGGGGGCCCACAATGAGCAGTTCTTC
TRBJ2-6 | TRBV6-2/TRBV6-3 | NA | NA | CASSFGRLSGANVLTF | TGTGCCAGCAGTTTTGGACGCCTCTCTGGGGCCAACGTCCTGACTTTC
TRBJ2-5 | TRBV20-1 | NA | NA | CSARDAGRDQETQYF | TGCAGTGCTAGGGACGCGGGGCGGGACCAAGAGACCCAGTACTTC
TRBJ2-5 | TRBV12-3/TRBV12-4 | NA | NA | CASSLIPQTQYF | TGTGCCAGCAGTTTGATCCCCCAGACCCAGTACTTC
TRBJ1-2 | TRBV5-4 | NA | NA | CASTGGTRLYGYTF | TGTGCCAGCACCGGAGGGACTAGGCTTTATGGCTACACCTTC
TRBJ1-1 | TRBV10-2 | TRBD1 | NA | CASTPGQGRAFF | TGCGCCAGCACCCCAGGACAGGGGAGAGCTTTCTTT
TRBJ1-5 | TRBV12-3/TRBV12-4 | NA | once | CASSLGPTVGHF | TGTGCCAGCAGTTTAGGACCTACGGTGGGGCATTTT
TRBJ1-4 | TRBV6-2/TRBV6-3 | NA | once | CASSYSTASPDTREKLFF | TGTGCCAGCAGTTACTCGACAGCATCGCCGGACACCCGTGAAAAACTGTTTTTT
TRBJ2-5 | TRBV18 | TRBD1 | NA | CASSPAGGETQYF | TGTGCCAGCTCACCGGCAGGGGGCGAGACCCAGTACTTC
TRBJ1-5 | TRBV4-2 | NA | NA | CASSQGPSQDQPQHF | TGTGCCAGCAGCCAAGGCCCCAGTCAAGATCAGCCCCAGCATTTT
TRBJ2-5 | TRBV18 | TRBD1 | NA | CASSPTGTDQETQYF | TGTGCCAGCTCACCTACCGGGACAGACCAAGAGACCCAGTACTTC
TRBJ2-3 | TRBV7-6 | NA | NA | CASSLDRTDTQYF | TGTGCCAGCAGCTTAGACCGTACAGATACGCAGTATTTT
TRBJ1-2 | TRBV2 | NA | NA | CASSAGTSAYGYTF | TGTGCCAGCAGTGCCGGGACGTCCGCCTATGGCTACACCTTC
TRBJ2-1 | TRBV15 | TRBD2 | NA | CATSTRREGPDEQFF | TGTGCCACCAGCACTAGACGGGAGGGCCCAGATGAGCAGTTCTTC
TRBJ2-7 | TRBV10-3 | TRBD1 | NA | CAIVGQGTNEQYF | TGTGCCATCGTGGGACAGGGGACCAACGAGCAGTACTTC
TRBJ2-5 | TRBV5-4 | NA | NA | CASSSGLLKVETQYF | TGTGCCAGCAGCTCGGGACTTCTAAAAGTAGAGACCCAGTACTTC
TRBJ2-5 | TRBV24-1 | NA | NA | CVSQETQYF | TGTGTAAGCCAAGAGACCCAGTACTTC
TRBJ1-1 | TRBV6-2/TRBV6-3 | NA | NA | CASSYLGGVTEAFF | TGTGCCAGCAGTTACCTCGGAGGGGTGACTGAAGCTTTCTTT
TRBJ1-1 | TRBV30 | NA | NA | CAWTLDTEAFF | TGTGCCTGGACCCTGGACACTGAAGCTTTCTTT
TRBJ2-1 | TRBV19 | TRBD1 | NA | CASSRVDRGLRGAIDQFF | TGTGCCAGTAGCCGTGTCGACAGGGGGCTTCGGGGAGCAATAGATCAGTTCTTC